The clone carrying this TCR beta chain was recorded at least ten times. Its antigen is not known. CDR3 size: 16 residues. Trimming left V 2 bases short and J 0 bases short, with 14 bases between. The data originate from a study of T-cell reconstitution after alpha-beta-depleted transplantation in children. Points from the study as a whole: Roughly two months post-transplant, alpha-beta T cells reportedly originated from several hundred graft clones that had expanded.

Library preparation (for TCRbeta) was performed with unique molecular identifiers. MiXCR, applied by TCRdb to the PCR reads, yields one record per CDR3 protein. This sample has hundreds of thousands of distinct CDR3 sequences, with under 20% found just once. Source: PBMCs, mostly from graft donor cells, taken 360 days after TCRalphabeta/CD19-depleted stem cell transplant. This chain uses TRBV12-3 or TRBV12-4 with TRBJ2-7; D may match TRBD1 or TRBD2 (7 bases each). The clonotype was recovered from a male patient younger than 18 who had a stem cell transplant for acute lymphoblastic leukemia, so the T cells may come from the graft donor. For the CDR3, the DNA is TGTGCCAGCAGTTTACAGGGGGGGGCCGTCTCCTACGAGCAGTACTTC. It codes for CASSLQGGAVSYEQYF.